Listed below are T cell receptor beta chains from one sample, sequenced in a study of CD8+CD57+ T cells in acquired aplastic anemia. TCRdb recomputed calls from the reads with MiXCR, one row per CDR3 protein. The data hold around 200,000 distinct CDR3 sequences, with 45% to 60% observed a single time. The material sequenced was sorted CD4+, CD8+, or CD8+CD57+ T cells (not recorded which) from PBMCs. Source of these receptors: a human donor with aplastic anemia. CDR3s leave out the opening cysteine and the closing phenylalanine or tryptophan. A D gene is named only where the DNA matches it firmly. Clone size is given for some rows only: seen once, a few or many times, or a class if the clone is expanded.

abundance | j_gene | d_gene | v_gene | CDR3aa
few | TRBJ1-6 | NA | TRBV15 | ATSVGTNSPLH
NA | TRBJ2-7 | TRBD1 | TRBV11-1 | ASSPFPGTGGKSYEQY
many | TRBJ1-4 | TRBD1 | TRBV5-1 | ASSSWDRKDEKLF
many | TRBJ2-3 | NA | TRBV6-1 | ASSDNFGDTTKPDTQY
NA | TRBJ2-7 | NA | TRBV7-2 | AGSHMGGEQY
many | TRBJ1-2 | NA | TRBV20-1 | SASDGHGYT
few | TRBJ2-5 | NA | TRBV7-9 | ASSSRIGIETQY
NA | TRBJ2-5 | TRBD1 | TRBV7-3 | ASRTWDSPQETQY
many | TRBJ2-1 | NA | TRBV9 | ASSVGISQGMHNEQF
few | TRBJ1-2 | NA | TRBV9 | ASTLRTEMGNGYT
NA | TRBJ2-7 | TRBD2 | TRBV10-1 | ATPDGAGEDEQY
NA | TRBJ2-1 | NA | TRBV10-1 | ASSEEENEQF
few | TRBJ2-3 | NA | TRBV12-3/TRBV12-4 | ASSDGSTDTQY
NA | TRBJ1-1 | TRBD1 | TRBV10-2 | ASSEDREITEAF
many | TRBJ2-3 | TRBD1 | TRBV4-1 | ASSSPDRALTDTQY
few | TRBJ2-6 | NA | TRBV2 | ASRLSAVVANVLT
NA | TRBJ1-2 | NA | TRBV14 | ASSQVLRQRGYGYT
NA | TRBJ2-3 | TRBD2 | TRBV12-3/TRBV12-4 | ASSTTSGARDTQY
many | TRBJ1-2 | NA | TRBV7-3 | ASSSGPGGSGYT
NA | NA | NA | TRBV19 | ASSISGGGRYEQY
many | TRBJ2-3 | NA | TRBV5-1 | ASSLGQRPSTDTQY
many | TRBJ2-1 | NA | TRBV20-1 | SARGIGSSYNEQF
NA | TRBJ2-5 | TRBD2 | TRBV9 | ASSGLDSGGQETQY
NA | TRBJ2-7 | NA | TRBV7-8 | ASTQGGEQY
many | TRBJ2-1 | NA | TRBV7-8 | ASSLVKGNEQF
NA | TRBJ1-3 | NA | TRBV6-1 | ASSVYYSGNTIY
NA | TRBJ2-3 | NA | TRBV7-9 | ASSRGLEVQY
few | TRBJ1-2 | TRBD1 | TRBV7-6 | ASSLDETGGGGYT
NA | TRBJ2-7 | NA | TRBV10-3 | AIEPGDENEQY
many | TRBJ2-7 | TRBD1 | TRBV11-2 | ASSRHQGQLSYEQY
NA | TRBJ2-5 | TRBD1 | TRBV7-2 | ASSLALLTDRGPVTQY
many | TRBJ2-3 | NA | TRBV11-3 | ASSLVGGDTQY
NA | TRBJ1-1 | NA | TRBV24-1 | ATSGSLNTEAF
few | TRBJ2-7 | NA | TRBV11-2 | ASSATPAGTGYEQY
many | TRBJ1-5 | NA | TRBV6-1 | ASSESLQGVNQPQH
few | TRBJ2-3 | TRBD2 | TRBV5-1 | ASSRGTSGGAYTQY
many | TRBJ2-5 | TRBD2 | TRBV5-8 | ASIRLSSGGRETQY
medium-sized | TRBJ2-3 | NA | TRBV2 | ASSGLTSTDTQY
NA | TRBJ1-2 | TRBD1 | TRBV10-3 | AIRGPTGEDYGYT
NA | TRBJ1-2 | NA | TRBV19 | ASSLGTRDGGYT
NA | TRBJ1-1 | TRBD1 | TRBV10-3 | AISGGQGVSTEAF
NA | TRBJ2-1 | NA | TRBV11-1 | ASSLAQAGNEQF
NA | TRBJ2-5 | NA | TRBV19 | ASRGEQETQY
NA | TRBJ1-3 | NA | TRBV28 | TSILGGGHGNTIY
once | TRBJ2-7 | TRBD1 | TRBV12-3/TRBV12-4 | ASKPTGNEQY
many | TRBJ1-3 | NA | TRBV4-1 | ASSQDGVRGSGNTIY
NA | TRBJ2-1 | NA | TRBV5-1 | ASSLASKNNEQF
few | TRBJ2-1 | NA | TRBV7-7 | ASSLLESNEQF
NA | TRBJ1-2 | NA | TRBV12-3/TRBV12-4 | ASSFRQSYGYT
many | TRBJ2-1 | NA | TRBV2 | ASRAQGNEQF
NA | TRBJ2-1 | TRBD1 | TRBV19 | ASSIGRTGGNEQF
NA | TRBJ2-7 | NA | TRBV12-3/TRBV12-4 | ASSLMGLASDYEQY
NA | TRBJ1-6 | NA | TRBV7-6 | ASSRVTANNSPLH
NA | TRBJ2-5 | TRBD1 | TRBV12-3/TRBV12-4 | ASSTGQGRETQY
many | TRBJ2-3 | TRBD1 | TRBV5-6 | ASSLGQGAGDTQY
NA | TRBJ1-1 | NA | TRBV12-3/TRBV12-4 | ASAVSVNTEAF
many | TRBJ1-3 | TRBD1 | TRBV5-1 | ASRLGTDSGNTIY
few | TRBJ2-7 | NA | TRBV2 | ASSRQANSYEQY
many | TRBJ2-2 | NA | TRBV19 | ASSSGGATGELF